This T cell receptor (beta chain) was sequenced in a study of blood T cell repertoires in COVID-19. Study in general: Italy, Spain and the United States were the sources of the convalescent and acute COVID-19 samples. The cDNA or gDNA used as material had been derived from T cells, B-cell-depleted T cells, or PBMCs.

This clone has only a few counts. The germline V and J ends were trimmed by 0 bases and 2 bases, with 8 bases remaining between them. Germline V gives CDR1 SGDLS, CDR2 YYNGEE. The CDR3 extends over 15 amino acids. Authors' methods: Reference gene primer amplification yielded estimated nucleated cell counts. Only in-frame clones appear in the TCRdb table, and some are missing; sequencing was by immunoSEQ multiplex PCR. V, J and clone size are taken as reported in that table, and D and trimming were inferred from the DNA itself. The data contain tens of thousands of clones, roughly nine tenths of them seen just once; the ten biggest clones take up roughly 1.5%.

This TCR was recovered from a human donor with active COVID-19. The donor label of this sample is uncertain. The chain recombines TRBV9 with TRBJ1-4; D is possibly TRBD1 (5 bases). Input material: peripheral blood. The CDR3, as DNA: TGTGCCAGCAGCGTAGAGGGGAACACTAATGAAAAACTGTTTTTT. Its translation: CASSVEGNTNEKLFF.